The rows below give T cell receptor beta chains drawn from one sample of a study of blood T cell repertoires in COVID-19. Using immunoSEQ multiplex PCR, the repertoire was profiled, and TCRdb retains in-frame clones only, with some absent. The sample holds about 250,000 clones, roughly 80% seen once. Sequenced material: peripheral blood. The receptors were sampled from a person aged 65 to 85 with COVID-19, enrolled during active disease. The CDR3 runs from the conserved cysteine through the conserved F or W. A D gene is named only where the DNA matches it firmly. Where a row states a size, it is once, few, many or the class of an expanded clone; other rows omit it.

NA TRBJ2-2 TRBD2 TRBV7-2 TGTGCCAGCAGCTTTGGCGGGAGGGCCTCCGGGGAGCTGTTTTTT CASSFGGRASGELFF
NA TRBJ2-6 NA TRBV2 TGTGCCAGCAGCCCCTCAGGTGTCAGTGCTGGGGCCAACGTCCTGACTTTC CASSPSGVSAGANVLTF
NA TRBJ1-1 NA TRBV5-4 TGTGCCAGCAGCTTGGGGGGCATAACCACTGAAGCTTTCTTT CASSLGGITTEAFF
NA TRBJ2-7 TRBD1 TRBV10-3 TGTGCCATCAGTAGGGACAGGGGGCCCTACGAGCAGTACTTC CAISRDRGPYEQYF
NA TRBJ2-4 TRBD1 TRBV28 TGTGCCAGCAGCCGACAACAGGGGAACATTCAGTACTTC CASSRQQGNIQYF
few TRBJ1-1 TRBD1 TRBV14 TGTGCCAGCAGCCCACGGACAGGGGCCACTGAAGCTTTCTTT CASSPRTGATEAFF
NA TRBJ2-3 TRBD1 TRBV19 TGTGCCAGTAGTATAGAGAAAATAAGGGGACAGGGGGCGGATACGCAGTATTTT CASSIEKIRGQGADTQYF
NA TRBJ1-2 NA TRBV10-1 TGCGCCAGCAGAGGACAGCGCTATGGCTACACCTTC CASRGQRYGYTF
once TRBJ1-4 NA TRBV14 TGTGCCAGCAGCCTGCTACAGGCAACTAATGAAAAACTGTTTTTT CASSLLQATNEKLFF
NA TRBJ1-1 TRBD1 TRBV4-1 TGCGCCAGCAGCCAAGCCGGGACAGGGGGCGGTTACACTGAAGCTTTCTTT CASSQAGTGGGYTEAFF
NA TRBJ2-7 TRBD1 TRBV9 TGTGCCAGCAGCGTAGCCGACAGGGTAGGCGAGCAGTACTTC CASSVADRVGEQYF
NA TRBJ1-5 NA TRBV10-3 TGTGCCATCAGTGAGTCGCCGGATCAGCCCCAGCATTTT CAISESPDQPQHF
NA TRBJ2-3 TRBD2 TRBV5-4 TGTGCCAGCAAGGTAGCGGGAGGGAGGGGACGCACAGATACGCAGTATTTT CASKVAGGRGRTDTQYF
NA TRBJ2-7 NA TRBV7-2 TGTGCCAGCAGCTTAGACTATGGGGAGCAGTACTTC CASSLDYGEQYF
NA TRBJ2-3 NA TRBV11-2 TGTGCCAGCAGCATACCACGGGGGACAGATACGCAGTATTTT CASSIPRGTDTQYF
NA TRBJ1-6 NA TRBV6-5 TGTGCCAGCAGTTACTCACCGGGGTCGGCTTCACCCCTCCACTTT CASSYSPGSASPLHF
NA TRBJ1-4 TRBD1 TRBV6-4 TGTGCCAGCAGTGCCACAGGGGGCGGCGGTGAAAAACTGTTTTTT CASSATGGGGEKLFF
NA TRBJ2-1 NA TRBV3-1/TRBV3-2 TGTGCCAGCAGCCCTCCACTAAGGGGTGAGCAGTTCTTC CASSPPLRGEQFF
NA TRBJ2-2 TRBD2 TRBV6-2/TRBV6-3 TGTGCCAGCAGTTTCACAACTAGCGGCATTACCAACACCGGGGAGCTGTTTTTT CASSFTTSGITNTGELFF
once TRBJ1-2 TRBD1 TRBV3-1/TRBV3-2 TGTGCCAGCAGCCAAAGATTTACAGGGGATGGCTACACCTTC CASSQRFTGDGYTF
few TRBJ1-2 TRBD1 TRBV6-5 TGTGCCAGCACCCCGGGACAGGGTGTTATCTATGGCTACACCTTC CASTPGQGVIYGYTF
NA TRBJ2-1 NA TRBV5-5 TGTGCCAGCAAGTCAGTATTGCGGTTAGCCTCAAATGAGCAGTTCTTC CASKSVLRLASNEQFF
NA TRBJ1-1 NA TRBV2 TGTGCCAGCAGGGAGGACCTCGTCGGGACTGAAGCTTTCTTT CASREDLVGTEAFF
NA TRBJ1-1 TRBD1 TRBV24-1 TGTGCCACCAGTCAGGGGGCGTTCACTGAAGCTTTCTTT CATSQGAFTEAFF
once TRBJ1-2 NA TRBV12-3/TRBV12-4 TGTGCCAGCAGTTTTTCCAGTCATGGCTACACCTTC CASSFSSHGYTF
NA TRBJ2-3 TRBD2 TRBV28 TGTGCCAGCAGTTCCCCTTGGCTAGCGGGGCGGGATACGCAGTATTTT CASSSPWLAGRDTQYF
NA TRBJ2-7 TRBD2 TRBV7-2 TGTGCCAGCAGCTTACCGGGAGGGCCATCGCCTCCCTACGAGCAGTACTTC CASSLPGGPSPPYEQYF
NA TRBJ2-3 NA TRBV28 TGTGCCAGCAGCTTAGGGGGGTATGCAGATACGCAGTATTTT CASSLGGYADTQYF
NA TRBJ2-5 TRBD2 TRBV27 TGTGCCAGCAATTTAGCGGGAGAAGAGACCCAGTACTTC CASNLAGEETQYF
few TRBJ1-2 TRBD1 TRBV6-1 TGTGCCAGCAGTGCCGACAGGGTGGGAGGTAACTATGGCTACACCTTC CASSADRVGGNYGYTF
NA TRBJ1-2 TRBD1 TRBV28 TGTGCCAGCAGGCCGGGACAGGCTAACTATGGCTACACCTTC CASRPGQANYGYTF
NA TRBJ1-5 NA TRBV28 TGTGCCAGCAGTACCCAATCCGTGGGGGGAGATCAGCCCCAGCATTTT CASSTQSVGGDQPQHF
NA TRBJ1-5 NA TRBV19 TGTGCCAGTAAAACCCGGGGCAGGGGAGGCAATCAGCCCCAGCATTTT CASKTRGRGGNQPQHF
NA TRBJ1-6 NA TRBV3-1/TRBV3-2 TGTGCCAGCAGCCAAGATCTGCTAACACCCCTCCACTTT CASSQDLLTPLHF
NA TRBJ1-6 NA TRBV11-3 TGTGCCAGCAGCCCCATCGACACCTCTACACCCCTCCACTTT CASSPIDTSTPLHF
NA TRBJ2-5 TRBD1 TRBV6-4 TGTGCCAGCAGTGTGGACAGGCAAGAGACCCAGTACTTC CASSVDRQETQYF
NA TRBJ1-1 TRBD1 TRBV2 TGTGCCAGCAGTGTCCCGGGACAGGGAGAAGCTTTCTTT CASSVPGQGEAFF
NA TRBJ2-4 TRBD2 TRBV27 TGTGCCAGCAGTCCAGGACAGGGGACGGGACTAGCGGGCTTAGCCAAAAACATTCAGTACTTC CASSPGQGTGLAGLAKNIQYF
NA TRBJ2-5 NA TRBV9 TGTGCCAGCAGCGTAAATCCAAGCAGGGGAGAGACCCAGTACTTC CASSVNPSRGETQYF
NA TRBJ1-1 NA TRBV4-1 TGCGCCAGCAGCCAACTGACAGGTATGAACACTGAAGCTTTCTTT CASSQLTGMNTEAFF